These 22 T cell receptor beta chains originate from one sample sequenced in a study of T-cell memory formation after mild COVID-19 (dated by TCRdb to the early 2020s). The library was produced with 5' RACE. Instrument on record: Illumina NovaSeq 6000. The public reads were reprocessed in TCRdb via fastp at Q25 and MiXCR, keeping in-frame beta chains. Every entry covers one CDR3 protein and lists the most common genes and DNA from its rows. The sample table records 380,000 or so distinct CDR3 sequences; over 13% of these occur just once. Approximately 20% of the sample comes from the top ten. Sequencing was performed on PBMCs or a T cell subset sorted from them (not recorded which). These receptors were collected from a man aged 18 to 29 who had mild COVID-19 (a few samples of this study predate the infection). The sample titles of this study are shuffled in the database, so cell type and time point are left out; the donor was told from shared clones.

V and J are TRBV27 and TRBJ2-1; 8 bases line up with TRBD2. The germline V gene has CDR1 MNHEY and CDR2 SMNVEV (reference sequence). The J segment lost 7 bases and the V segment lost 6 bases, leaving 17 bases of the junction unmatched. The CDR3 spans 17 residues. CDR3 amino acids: CASSLPKTGGVRNEQFF. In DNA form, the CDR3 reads TGTGCCAGCAGCCTACCAAAGACGGGGGGGGTGAGGAATGAGCAGTTCTTC.

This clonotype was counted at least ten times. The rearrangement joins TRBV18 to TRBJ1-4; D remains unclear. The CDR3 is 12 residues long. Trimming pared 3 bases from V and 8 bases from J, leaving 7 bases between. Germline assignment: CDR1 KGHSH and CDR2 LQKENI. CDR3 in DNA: TGTGCCAGCTCACCCTTTACGGAAAAACTGTTTTTT. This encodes CASSPFTEKLFF.

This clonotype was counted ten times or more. CDR3 protein: CSARDPSGGRHEQFF. The CDR3 coding sequence is TGCAGTGCTAGAGATCCGAGCGGGGGCCGGCATGAGCAGTTCTTC. The rearrangement joins TRBV20-1 to TRBJ2-1; 8 nucleotides align to TRBD2. The CDR3 runs 15 residues. V was clipped by 0 bases and J by 8 bases; unmatched bases: 9. Germline CDR1 reads DFQATT; CDR2 reads SNEGSKA (reference sequence).

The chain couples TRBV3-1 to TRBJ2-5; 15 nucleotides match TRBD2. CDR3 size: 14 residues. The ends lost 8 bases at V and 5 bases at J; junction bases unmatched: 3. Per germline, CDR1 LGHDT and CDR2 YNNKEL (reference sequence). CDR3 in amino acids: CASGTSGGLETQYF. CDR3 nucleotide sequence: TGTGCCAGCGGGACTAGCGGGGGGTTGGAGACCCAGTACTTC.

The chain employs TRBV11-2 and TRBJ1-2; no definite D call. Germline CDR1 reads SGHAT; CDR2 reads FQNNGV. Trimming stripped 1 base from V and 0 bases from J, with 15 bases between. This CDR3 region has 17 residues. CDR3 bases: TGTGCCAGCAGCTTAGGCCGGCGCGGTCCCTCTAACTATGGCTACACCTTC. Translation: CASSLGRRGPSNYGYTF.

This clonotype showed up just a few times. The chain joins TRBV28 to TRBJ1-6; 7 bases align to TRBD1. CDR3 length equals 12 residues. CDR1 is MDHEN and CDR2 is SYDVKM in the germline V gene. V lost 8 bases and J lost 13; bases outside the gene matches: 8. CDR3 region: CASRDRYVPLHF. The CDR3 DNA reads TGTGCCAGCCGGGACAGATACGTCCCCCTCCACTTT.

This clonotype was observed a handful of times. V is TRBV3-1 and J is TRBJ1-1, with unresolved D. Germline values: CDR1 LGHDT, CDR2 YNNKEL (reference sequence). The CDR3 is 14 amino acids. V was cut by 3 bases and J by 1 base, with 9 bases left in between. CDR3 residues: CASSQGSGNTEAFF. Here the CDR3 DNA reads TGTGCCAGCAGCCAGGGGAGTGGGAACACTGAAGCTTTCTTT.

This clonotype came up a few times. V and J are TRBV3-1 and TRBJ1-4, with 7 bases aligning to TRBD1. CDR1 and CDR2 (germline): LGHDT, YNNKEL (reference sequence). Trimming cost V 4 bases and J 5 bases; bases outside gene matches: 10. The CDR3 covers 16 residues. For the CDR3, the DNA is TGTGCCAGCAGCCCGTATCAGGGCAGGGGGAATGAAAAACTGTTTTTT. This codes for CASSPYQGRGNEKLFF.

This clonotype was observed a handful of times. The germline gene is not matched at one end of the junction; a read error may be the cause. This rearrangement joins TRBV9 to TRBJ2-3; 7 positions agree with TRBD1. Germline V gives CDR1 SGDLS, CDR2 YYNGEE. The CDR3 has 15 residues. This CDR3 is CASTSPGTDPDTQYF. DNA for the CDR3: TGTGCCAGCACCTCACCTGGGACAGACCCAGATACGCAATATTTT.

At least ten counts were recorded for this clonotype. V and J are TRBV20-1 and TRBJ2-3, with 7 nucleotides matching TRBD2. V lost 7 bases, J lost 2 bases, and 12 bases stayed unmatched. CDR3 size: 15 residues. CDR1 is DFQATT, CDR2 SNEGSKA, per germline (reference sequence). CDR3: CSVEYGGSFTDTQYF. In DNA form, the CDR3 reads TGCAGTGTCGAATACGGCGGGAGTTTCACAGATACGCAGTATTTT.

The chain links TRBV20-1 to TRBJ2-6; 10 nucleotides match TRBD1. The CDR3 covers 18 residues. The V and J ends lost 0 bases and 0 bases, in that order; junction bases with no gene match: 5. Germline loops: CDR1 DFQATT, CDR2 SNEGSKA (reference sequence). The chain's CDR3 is CSARESGTGVSGANVLTF. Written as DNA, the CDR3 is TGCAGTGCTAGAGAGAGTGGGACAGGGGTCTCTGGGGCCAACGTCCTGACTTTC.

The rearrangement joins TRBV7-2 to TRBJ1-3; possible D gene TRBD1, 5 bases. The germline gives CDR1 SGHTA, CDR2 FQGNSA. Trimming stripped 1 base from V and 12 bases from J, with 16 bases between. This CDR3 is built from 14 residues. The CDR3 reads CASSLGGGVSGIYF. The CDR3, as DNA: TGTGCCAGCAGCTTAGGGGGCGGGGTCTCCGGCATATATTTT.

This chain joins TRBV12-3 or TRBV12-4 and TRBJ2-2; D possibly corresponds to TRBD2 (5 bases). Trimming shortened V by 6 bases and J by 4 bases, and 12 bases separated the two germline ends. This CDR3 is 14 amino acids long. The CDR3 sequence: CASSNEGITGELFF. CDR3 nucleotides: TGTGCCAGCAGCAACGAGGGCATCACCGGGGAGCTGTTTTTT.

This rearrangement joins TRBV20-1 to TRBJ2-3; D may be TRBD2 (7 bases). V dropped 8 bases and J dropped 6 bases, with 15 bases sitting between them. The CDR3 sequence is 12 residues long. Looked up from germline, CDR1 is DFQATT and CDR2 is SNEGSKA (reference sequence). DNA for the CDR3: TGCAGTACCCTGGAGGGGGGGGATACGCAGTATTTT. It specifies CSTLEGGDTQYF.

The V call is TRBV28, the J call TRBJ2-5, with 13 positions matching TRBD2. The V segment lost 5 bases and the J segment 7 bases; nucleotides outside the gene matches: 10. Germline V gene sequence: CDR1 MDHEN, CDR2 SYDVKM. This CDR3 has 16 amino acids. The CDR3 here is CASSLLAGGPGGTQYF. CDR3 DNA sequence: TGTGCCAGCAGTCTACTAGCGGGGGGGCCTGGCGGGACCCAGTACTTC.

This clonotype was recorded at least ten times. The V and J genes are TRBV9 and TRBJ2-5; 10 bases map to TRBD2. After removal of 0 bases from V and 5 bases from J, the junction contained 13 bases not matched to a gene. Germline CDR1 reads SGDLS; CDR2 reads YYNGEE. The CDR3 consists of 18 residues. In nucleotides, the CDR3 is TGTGCCAGCAGCGTAGCTCCCGTTAAGCGGGGGGGCCTCGAGACCCAGTACTTC. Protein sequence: CASSVAPVKRGGLETQYF.

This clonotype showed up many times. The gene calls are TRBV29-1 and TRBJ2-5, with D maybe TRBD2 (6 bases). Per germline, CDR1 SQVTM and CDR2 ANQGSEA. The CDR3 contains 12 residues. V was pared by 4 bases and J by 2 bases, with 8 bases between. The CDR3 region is CSVAGLQETQYF. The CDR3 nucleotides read TGCAGCGTTGCGGGACTGCAAGAGACCCAGTACTTC.

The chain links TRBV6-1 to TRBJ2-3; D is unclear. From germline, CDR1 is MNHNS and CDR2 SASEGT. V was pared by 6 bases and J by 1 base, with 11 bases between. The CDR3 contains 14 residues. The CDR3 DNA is TGTGCCAGCAGCCCAGAATACGGCACAGATACGCAGTATTTT. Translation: CASSPEYGTDTQYF.

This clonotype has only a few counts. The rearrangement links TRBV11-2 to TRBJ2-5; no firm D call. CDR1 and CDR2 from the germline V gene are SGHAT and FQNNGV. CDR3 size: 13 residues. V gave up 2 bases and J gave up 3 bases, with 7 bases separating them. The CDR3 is CASSLPPEETQYF. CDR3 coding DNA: TGTGCCAGCAGCTTACCCCCAGAAGAGACCCAGTACTTC.

The CDR3 loop reads CATSTGTSGVDTQYF. CDR3 bases: TGTGCCACCAGTACCGGGACTAGCGGGGTCGATACGCAGTATTTT. V usage is TRBV24-1 and J usage is TRBJ2-3, with 13 bases lining up with TRBD2. CDR1 and CDR2 (germline): KGHDR, SFDVKD. There are 15 residues in the CDR3. After removal of 6 bases from V and 6 bases from J, the junction contained 5 bases not matched to a gene.

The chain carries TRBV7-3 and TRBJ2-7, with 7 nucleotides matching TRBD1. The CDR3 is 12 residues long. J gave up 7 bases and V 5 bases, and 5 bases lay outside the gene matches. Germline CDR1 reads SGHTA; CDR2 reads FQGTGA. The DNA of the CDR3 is TGTGCCAGCAGCCCAGACAGGGAGGAGCAGTACTTC. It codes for CASSPDREEQYF.

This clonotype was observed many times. This CDR3 reads CASSLGAGSYNEQFF. DNA of the CDR3: TGTGCCAGCAGCTTGGGGGCGGGGTCCTACAATGAGCAGTTCTTC. The chain couples TRBV7-3 to TRBJ2-1; perhaps D is TRBD1 or TRBD2 (6 bases each). V lost 3 bases and J 1 base, leaving 10 bases between the germline ends. From germline, CDR1 is SGHTA and CDR2 FQGTGA. This CDR3 is 15 amino acids long.